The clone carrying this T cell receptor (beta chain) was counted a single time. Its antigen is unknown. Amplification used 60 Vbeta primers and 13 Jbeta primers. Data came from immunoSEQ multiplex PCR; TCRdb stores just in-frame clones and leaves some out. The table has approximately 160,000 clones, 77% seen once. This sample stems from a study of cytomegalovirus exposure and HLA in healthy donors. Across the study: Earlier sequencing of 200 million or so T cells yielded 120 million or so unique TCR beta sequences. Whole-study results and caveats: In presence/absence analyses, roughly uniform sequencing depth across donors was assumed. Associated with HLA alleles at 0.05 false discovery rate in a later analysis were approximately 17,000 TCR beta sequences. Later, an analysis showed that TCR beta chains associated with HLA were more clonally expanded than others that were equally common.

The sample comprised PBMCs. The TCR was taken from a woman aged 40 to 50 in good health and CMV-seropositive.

The CDR3 DNA is TGTGCCTGGAGTCCCAGGGGAAGGAACACTGAAGCTTTCTTT. Amino acids: CAWSPRGRNTEAFF. This chain joins TRBV30 and TRBJ1-1, with TRBD1 as a possible D gene (6 bases). The V gene's germline CDR1 is GTSNPN and CDR2 SVGIG (reference sequence). Trimming took off 2 bases at V and 1 base at J, with 11 bases between the two ends. This CDR3 region has 14 residues.